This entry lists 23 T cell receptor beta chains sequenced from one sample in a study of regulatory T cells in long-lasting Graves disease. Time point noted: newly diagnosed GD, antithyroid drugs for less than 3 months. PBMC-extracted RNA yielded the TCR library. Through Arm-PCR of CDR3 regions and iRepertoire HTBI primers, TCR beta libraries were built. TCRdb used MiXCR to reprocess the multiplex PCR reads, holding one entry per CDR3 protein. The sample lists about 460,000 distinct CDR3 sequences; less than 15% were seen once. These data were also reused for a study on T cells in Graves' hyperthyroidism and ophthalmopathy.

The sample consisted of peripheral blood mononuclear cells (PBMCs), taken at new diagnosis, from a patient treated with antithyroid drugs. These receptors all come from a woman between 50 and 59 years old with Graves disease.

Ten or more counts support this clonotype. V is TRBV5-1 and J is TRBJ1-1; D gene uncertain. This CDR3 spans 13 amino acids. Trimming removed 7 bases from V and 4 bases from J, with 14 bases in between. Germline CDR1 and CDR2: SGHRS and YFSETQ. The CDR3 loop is CASSLGLSTEAFF. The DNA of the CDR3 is TGCGCCAGCTCCTTAGGGCTTTCCACTGAAGCTTTCTTT. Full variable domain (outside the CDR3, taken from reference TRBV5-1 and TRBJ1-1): KAGVTQTPRYLIKTRGQQVTLSCSPISGHRSVSWYQQTPGQGLQFLFEYFSETQRNKGNFPGRFSGRQFSNSRSEMNVSTLELGDSALYLCASSLGLSTEAFFGQGTRLTVV.

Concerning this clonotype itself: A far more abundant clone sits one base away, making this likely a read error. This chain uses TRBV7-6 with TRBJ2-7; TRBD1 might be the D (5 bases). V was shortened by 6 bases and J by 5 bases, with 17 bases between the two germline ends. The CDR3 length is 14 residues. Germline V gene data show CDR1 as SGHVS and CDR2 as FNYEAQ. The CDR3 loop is CASSLPGRVDEQYF. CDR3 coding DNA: TGTGCCAGCAGTTTACCAGGGCGCGTGGACGAGCAGTACTTC.

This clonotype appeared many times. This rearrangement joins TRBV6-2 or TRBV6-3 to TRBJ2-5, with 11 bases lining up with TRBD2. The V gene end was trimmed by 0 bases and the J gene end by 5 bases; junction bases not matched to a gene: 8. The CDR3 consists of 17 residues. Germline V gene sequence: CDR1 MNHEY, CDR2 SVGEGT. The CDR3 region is CASSYSSTSGSWETQYF. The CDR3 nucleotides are TGTGCCAGCAGTTACTCGAGTACTAGCGGGAGTTGGGAGACCCAGTACTTC.

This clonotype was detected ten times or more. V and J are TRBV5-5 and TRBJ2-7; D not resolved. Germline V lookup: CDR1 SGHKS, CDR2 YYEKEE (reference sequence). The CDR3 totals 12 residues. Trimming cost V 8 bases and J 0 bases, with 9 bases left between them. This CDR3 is CASSQSSYEQYF. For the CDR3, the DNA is TGTGCCAGTAGCCAGAGCTCCTACGAGCAGTACTTC.

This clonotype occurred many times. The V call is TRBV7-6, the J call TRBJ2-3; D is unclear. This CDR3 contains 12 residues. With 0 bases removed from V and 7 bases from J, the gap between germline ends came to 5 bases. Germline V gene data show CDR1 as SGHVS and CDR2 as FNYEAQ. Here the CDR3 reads CASSLAGYTQYF. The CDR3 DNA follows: TGTGCCAGCAGCTTAGCAGGATATACGCAGTATTTT.

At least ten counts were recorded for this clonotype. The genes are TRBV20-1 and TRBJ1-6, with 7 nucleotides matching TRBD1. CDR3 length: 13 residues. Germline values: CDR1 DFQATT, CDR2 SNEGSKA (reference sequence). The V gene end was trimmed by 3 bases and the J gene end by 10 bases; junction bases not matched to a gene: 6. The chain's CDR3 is CSASQQGFSPLHF. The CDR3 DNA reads TGCAGTGCTAGCCAACAGGGGTTCTCACCCCTCCACTTT.

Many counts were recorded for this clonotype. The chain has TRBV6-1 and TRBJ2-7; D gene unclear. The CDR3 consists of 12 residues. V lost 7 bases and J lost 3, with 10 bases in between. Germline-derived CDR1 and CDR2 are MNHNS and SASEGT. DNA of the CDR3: TGTGCCAGCACCCGAACAGACTACGAGCAGTACTTC. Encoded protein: CASTRTDYEQYF.

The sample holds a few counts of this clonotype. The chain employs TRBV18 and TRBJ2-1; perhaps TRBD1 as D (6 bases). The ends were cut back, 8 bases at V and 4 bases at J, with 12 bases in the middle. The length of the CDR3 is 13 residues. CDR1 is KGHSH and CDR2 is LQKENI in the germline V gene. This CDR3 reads CASIQTGYNEQFF. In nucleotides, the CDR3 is TGTGCCAGCATCCAGACAGGATACAATGAGCAGTTCTTC.

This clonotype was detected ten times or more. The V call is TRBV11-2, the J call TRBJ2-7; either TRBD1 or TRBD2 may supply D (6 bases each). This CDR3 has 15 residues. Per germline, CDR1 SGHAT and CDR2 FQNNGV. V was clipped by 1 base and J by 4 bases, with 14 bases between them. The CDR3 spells CASSLVGGPSYEQYF. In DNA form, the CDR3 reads TGTGCCAGCAGCTTAGTTGGGGGGCCCTCGTACGAGCAGTACTTC.

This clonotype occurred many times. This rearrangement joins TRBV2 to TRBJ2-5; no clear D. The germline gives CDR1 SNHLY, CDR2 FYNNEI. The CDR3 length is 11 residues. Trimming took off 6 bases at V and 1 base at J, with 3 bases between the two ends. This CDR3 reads CASRPQETQYF. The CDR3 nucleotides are TGTGCCAGCAGGCCCCAAGAGACCCAGTACTTC.

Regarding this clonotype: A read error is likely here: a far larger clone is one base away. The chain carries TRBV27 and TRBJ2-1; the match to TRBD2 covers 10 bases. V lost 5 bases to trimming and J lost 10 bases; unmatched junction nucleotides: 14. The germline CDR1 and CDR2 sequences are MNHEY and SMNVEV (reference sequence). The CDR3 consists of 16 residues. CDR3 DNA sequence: TGTGCCAGCAGTGATCAGCGGGTAGCGGGAGGTGAAGAGCAGTTCTTC. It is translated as CASSDQRVAGGEEQFF.

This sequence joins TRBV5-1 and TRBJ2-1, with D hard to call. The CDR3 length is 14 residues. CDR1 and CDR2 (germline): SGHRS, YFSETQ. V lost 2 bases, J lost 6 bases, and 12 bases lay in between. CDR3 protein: CASSLKGSRNEQFF. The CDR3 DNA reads TGCGCCAGCAGCTTAAAGGGTAGTCGCAATGAGCAGTTCTTC.

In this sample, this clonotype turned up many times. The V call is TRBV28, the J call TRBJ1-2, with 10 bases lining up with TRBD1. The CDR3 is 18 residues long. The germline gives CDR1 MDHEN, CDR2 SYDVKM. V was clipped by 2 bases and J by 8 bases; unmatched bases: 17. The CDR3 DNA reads TGTGCCAGCAGTTTACCCTCTGACCCGACAGGGGGCTTCAGGGGCTACACCTTC. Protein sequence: CASSLPSDPTGGFRGYTF.

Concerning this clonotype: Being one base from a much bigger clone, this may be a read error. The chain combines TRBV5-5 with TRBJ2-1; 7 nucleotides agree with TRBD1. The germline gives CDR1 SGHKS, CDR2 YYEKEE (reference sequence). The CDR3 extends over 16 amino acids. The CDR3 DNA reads TGTGCCAGCAGCTGGGACAGTCCAAGCTCCCACAATGAGCAGTTCTTC. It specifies CASSWDSPSSHNEQFF.

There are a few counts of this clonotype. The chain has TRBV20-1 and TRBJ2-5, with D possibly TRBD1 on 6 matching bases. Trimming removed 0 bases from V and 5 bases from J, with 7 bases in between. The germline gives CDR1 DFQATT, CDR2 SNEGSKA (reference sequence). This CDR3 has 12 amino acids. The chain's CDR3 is CSARDQGETQYF. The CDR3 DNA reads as TGCAGTGCTAGAGATCAGGGGGAGACCCAGTACTTC.

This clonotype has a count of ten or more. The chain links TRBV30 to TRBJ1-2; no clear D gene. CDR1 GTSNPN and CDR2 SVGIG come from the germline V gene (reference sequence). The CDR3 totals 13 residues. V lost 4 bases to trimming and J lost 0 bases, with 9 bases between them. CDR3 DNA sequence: TGTGCCTGGACCGACGGCACTAACTATGGCTACACCTTC. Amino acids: CAWTDGTNYGYTF.

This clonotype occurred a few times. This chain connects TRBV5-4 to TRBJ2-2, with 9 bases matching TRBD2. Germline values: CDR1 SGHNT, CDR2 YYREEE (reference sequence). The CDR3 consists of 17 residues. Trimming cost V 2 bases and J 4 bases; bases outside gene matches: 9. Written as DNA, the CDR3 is TGTGCCAGCAGCTTTGGCGGGAGGGCCGGGGGCACCGGGGAGCTGTTTTTT. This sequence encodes CASSFGGRAGGTGELFF.

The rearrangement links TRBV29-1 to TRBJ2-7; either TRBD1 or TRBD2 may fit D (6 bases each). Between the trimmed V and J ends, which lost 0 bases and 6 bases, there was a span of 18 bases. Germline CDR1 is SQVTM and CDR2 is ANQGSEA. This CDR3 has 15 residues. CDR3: CSVEDLGGRWGEQYF. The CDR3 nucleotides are TGCAGCGTTGAAGATCTTGGGGGGCGCTGGGGCGAGCAGTACTTC.

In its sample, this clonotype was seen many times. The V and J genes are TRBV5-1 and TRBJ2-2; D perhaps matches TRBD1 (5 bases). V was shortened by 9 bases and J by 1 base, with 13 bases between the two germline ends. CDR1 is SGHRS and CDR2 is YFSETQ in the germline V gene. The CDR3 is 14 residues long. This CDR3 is CATLSQENTGELFF. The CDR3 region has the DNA TGCGCCACACTATCACAGGAGAACACCGGGGAGCTGTTTTTT.

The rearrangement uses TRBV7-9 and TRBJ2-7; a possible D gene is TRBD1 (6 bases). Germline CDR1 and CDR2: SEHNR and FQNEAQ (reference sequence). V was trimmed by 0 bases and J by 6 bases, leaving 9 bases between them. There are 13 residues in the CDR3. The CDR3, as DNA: TGTGCCAGCAGCTTAGCCGCAGGGGTCGAGCAGTACTTC. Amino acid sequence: CASSLAAGVEQYF.

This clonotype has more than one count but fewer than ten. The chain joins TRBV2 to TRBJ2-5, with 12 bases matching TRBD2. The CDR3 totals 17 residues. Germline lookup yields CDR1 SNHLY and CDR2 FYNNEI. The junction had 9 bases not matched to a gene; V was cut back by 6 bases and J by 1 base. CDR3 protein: CASRLTSGRRGQETQYF. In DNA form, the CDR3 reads TGTGCCAGCAGGCTTACTAGCGGGAGGAGGGGCCAAGAGACCCAGTACTTC.

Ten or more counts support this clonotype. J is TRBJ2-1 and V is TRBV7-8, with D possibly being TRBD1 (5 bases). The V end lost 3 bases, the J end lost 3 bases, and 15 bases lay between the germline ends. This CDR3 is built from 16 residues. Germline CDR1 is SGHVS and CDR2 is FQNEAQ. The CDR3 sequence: CASSFSGNYNYNEQFF. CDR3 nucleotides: TGTGCCAGCAGCTTTTCAGGGAACTATAACTACAATGAGCAGTTCTTC.

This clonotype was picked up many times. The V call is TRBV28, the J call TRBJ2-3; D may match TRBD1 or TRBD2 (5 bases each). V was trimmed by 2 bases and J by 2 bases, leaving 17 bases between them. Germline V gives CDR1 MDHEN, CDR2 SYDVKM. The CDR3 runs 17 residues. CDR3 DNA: TGTGCCAGCAGTTTAGGAAATCCGCCGGGGCCCACAGATACGCAGTATTTT. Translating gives CASSLGNPPGPTDTQYF. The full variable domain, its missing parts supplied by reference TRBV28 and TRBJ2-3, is DVKVTQSSRYLVKRTGEKVFLECVQDMDHENMFWYRQDPGLGLRLIYFSYDVKMKEKGDIPEGYSVSREKKERFSLILESASTNQTSMYLCASSLGNPPGPTDTQYFGPGTRLTVL.